Here is one T cell receptor (beta chain) with its context. As yet, its antigen is unknown. The CDR3 loop spans 14 amino acids. Germline CDR1 is SGHNT and CDR2 is YYREEE (reference sequence). The V end lost 0 bases, the J end lost 3 bases, and 9 bases lay between the germline ends. The data are from a study of beta chain features in type 1 diabetes. Whole-study findings and limits: Shortening that was moderate but significant affected the TCRB CDR3s of Type 1 diabetes patients in all four CD4+ subsets.

Sequenced material consisted of expressed TCRB transcripts (all of the isolated RNA was reverse transcribed). Clones were sequenced by immunoSEQ multiplex PCR, and TCRdb holds only the in-frame ones, with some missing. The sample contains 150,000 to 180,000 clones, about a tenth of which appear only once. Sequenced sample: central memory CD4+ T cells from blood. The chain has TRBV5-4 and TRBJ2-5, with D possibly TRBD2 on 6 matching bases. The sequence came from a man aged 30 to 39 with type 1 diabetes. The CDR3 region is CASSLVTSKETQYF. In DNA, the CDR3 is TGTGCCAGCAGCTTGGTTACTAGCAAAGAGACCCAGTACTTC.